The rows below give T cell receptor beta chains drawn from one sample of a study of T cell responses to AZD1222 COVID-19 vaccine. Assay: immunoSEQ multiplex PCR; the TCRdb copy retains only in-frame clones and omits some. The table includes around 130,000 clones, about 89% detected once. The specimen was peripheral blood, collected 28 days after the second AZD1222 dose. The receptors stem from an adult who received the AZD1222 COVID-19 vaccine. Each CDR3 is given with its conserved first and last residue. The order of the fields is V gene, J gene, clone size, D gene, CDR3 DNA, CDR3 protein. D genes are given only for firm matches. For some rows the clone size is stated as once, few or many, or as a class when expanded; others skip it.

TRBV12-5	TRBJ1-3	NA	TRBD1	TGTGCTAGCACCACAGGGGGGTATGGAAACACCATATATTTT	CASTTGGYGNTIYF
TRBV6-1	TRBJ1-2	NA	NA	TGTGCCAGCAGTGAAGGGTACAGCTTGAACTATGGCTACACCTTC	CASSEGYSLNYGYTF
TRBV10-3	TRBJ1-3	few	NA	TGTGCCACCGGGACTGTCGGAAACACCATATATTTT	CATGTVGNTIYF
TRBV4-1	TRBJ1-1	NA	TRBD1	TGCGCCAGCAGCCAAGGCCCAGGGGGAGGTACTGAAGCTTTCTTT	CASSQGPGGGTEAFF
TRBV6-6	TRBJ2-1	NA	NA	TGTGCCAGCAGTTACGGCAATGAGCAGTTCTTC	CASSYGNEQFF
TRBV7-3	TRBJ1-6	NA	NA	TGTGCCAGCAGCTCCGGGACGGGTTATAATTCACCCCTCCACTTT	CASSSGTGYNSPLHF
TRBV4-1	TRBJ2-7	NA	NA	TGCGCCAGCAGCCAAGACGAGGGATTGTGGTCCTACGAGCAGTACTTC	CASSQDEGLWSYEQYF
TRBV27	TRBJ2-1	NA	NA	TGTGCCAGCAGTCCACGACATTCGAGCATGACCTACAATGAGCAGTTCTTC	CASSPRHSSMTYNEQFF
TRBV19	TRBJ1-5	NA	NA	TGTGCCAGTAGTATTATGACTTACCGTCATCAGCCCCAGCATTTT	CASSIMTYRHQPQHF
TRBV5-6	TRBJ2-7	NA	TRBD1	TGTGCCAGCAGCTTATTAACAGGGGGCTACTACGAGCAGTACTTC	CASSLLTGGYYEQYF
TRBV4-1	TRBJ2-1	NA	NA	TGCGCCAGCAGCCGCTACTCCGAGAATGAGCAGTTCTTC	CASSRYSENEQFF
TRBV19	TRBJ1-5	NA	NA	TGTGCCAGTATGCTTACCGGGACCAATCAGCCCCAGCATTTT	CASMLTGTNQPQHF
TRBV15	TRBJ2-2	NA	NA	TGTGCCACCAGCAGAGATGGCCCCGGGGCTCCCGGGGAGCTGTTTTTT	CATSRDGPGAPGELFF
TRBV5-6	TRBJ1-2	once	TRBD1	TGTGCCAGCAGCTTGGGGCCTACAGGGGGCGTTGGCTACACCTTC	CASSLGPTGGVGYTF
TRBV19	TRBJ2-7	NA	TRBD2	TGTGCCAGTAGTACCGGGACTATTCGCCGGGAGCAGTACTTC	CASSTGTIRREQYF
TRBV4-3	TRBJ2-3	NA	TRBD1	TGCGCCAGCAGCCAAGCCCCTCCGACAGGGGGTACAGATACGCAGTATTTT	CASSQAPPTGGTDTQYF
TRBV2	TRBJ2-7	NA	TRBD2	TGTGCCAGCAGGCGATTACTAGCGGGCGTTTCCTACGAGCAGTACTTC	CASRRLLAGVSYEQYF
TRBV2	TRBJ1-5	NA	NA	TGTGCCAGCAGGGAAGGGGTTAGCAATCAGCCCCAGCATTTT	CASREGVSNQPQHF
TRBV6-5	TRBJ1-3	NA	NA	TGTGCCAGCGGGACCTCGGTAGGCTCTGGAAACACCATATATTTT	CASGTSVGSGNTIYF
TRBV5-1	TRBJ1-4	NA	NA	TGCGCCAGCAGCTTGGGAACAGGGTGGGATGAAAAACTGTTTTTT	CASSLGTGWDEKLFF
TRBV9	TRBJ2-1	NA	NA	TGTGCCAGCAGCGCCGCGGGGACGGAAAACAATGAGCAGTTCTTC	CASSAAGTENNEQFF
TRBV18	TRBJ2-1	NA	TRBD1	TGTGCCAGCTCACCACCGTGGGACAGGGGCTCCTACAATGAGCAGTTCTTC	CASSPPWDRGSYNEQFF
TRBV7-2	TRBJ2-1	NA	TRBD2	TGTGCCAGCAGCTGGACTAGCGGGGTTTACAATGAGCAGTTCTTC	CASSWTSGVYNEQFF
TRBV18	TRBJ1-6	NA	TRBD1	TGTGCCAGCTCACAACTACAGGGGGGTAGATCACCCCTCCACTTT	CASSQLQGGRSPLHF
TRBV6-5	TRBJ2-1	NA	TRBD2	TGTGCCAGCAACGGGGAGGGTTGGTACAATGAGCAGTTCTTC	CASNGEGWYNEQFF
TRBV29-1	TRBJ2-7	NA	NA	TGCAGCTATAGCGGACGAACCTACGAGCAGTACTTC	CSYSGRTYEQYF
TRBV15	TRBJ1-2	NA	TRBD1	TGTGCCACCAGCAGATCCACAGGGGCTTATGGCTACACCTTC	CATSRSTGAYGYTF
TRBV7-2	TRBJ2-7	NA	TRBD2	TGTGCCAGCAGGTTTAGACTAGCGGGAGACTACGAGCAGTACTTC	CASRFRLAGDYEQYF
TRBV2	TRBJ2-3	NA	NA	TGTGCCAGCACCAGGGTGGTAAGAGATACGCAGTATTTT	CASTRVVRDTQYF
TRBV7-9	TRBJ1-6	NA	NA	TGTGCCAGCAGCTTTTATGTCGGCTCCTATAATTCACCCCTCCACTTT	CASSFYVGSYNSPLHF
TRBV18	TRBJ1-3	NA	NA	TGTGCCAGCTCACCAGTGGCAGCAGACTCTGGAAACACCATATATTTT	CASSPVAADSGNTIYF
TRBV19	TRBJ1-4	NA	NA	TGTGCCAGTAGTACAGGACAGTTAGCAACTAATGAAAAACTGTTTTTT	CASSTGQLATNEKLFF
TRBV5-6	TRBJ2-5	NA	TRBD1	TGTGCCAGCAGCTCAAGACGGGACAGGGGTGTCGGCCAAGAGACCCAGTACTTC	CASSSRRDRGVGQETQYF
TRBV6-5	TRBJ1-5	NA	TRBD1	TGTGCCAGCAGTTCCAGGACAGGTAATCAGCCCCAGCATTTT	CASSSRTGNQPQHF